Described below is a single TCR beta chain sequence and its context. The antigen this receptor binds is unknown. Base-call qualities are not available, and no considerably larger clone is one nucleotide away. The CDR3 runs 15 residues from the cysteine to the phenylalanine. Here the CDR3 DNA is all that survives: 45 bases in frame from base 1. CDR1 MDHEN and CDR2 SYDVKM are derived from the germline V gene. The V and J ends are trimmed by 3 bases and 5 bases, leaving 14 bases between them. From the second PCR step on, the TCR alpha and beta chain libraries were amplified in separate reactions. Donor CMV status was determined by IFNgamma production from CD4+ T cells after overnight stimulation of fresh PBMCs with CMV viral lysate. CD4 T cells were positively selected with Miltenyi beads, followed by positive selection of CD8 T cells from the CD4-negative fraction. After staining for CD3, CD4, CD8, CD45RA, CD27 and a live/dead dye, cells were sorted on a BD Aria II into four subsets based on CD45RA and CD27. The sorting gate for effector memory cells was CD45RA-CD27-, and the sorting gate for EMRA cells was CD45RA+CD27-. A few healthy volunteers provided blood, and the blood of each volunteer was split into CD4 and CD8 T cells and then into four differentiation subsets. Around 110 ml of peripheral blood was collected from each donor, and PBMC were isolated by Ficoll-Paque PLUS density-gradient centrifugation. After sorting, cells were lysed in RLT buffer, RNA was extracted using a Qiagen RNeasy kit, and the extracted RNA was stored at -80 degrees C.

This entry comes from a study of naive and memory T cell subsets (dated by TCRdb to about 2017). Regarding the research as a whole: Sorted naive and memory T cell subsets from peripheral blood were analyzed in the study using a UMI-based, open-source pipeline for TCR alpha and beta sequencing. The results of the functional CMV T cell responses matched the IgG serology results in every case. RNA was DNase-treated and reverse transcribed with TCR constant-region primers, mostly using SuperScript III. Broader findings and caveats from the paper: RNA-based TCR counts may be affected by expression changes linked to T cell activation and differentiation. After error correction, only a single occurrence was seen for over 95% of naive TCR sequences, so much steeper abundance distributions were produced than in memory subsets. In both CD4 and CD8 cells, the Gini index increased while Shannon and inverse Simpson diversity decreased from naive through CM, EM and EMRA. TCR abundance followed a power law whose exponent differed between naive and memory subsets but was consistent across the three individuals. Each clonotype was defined as a single alpha or beta chain sequence rather than as a paired alpha/beta receptor. No ground truth was available to validate the repertoire findings for the naive and memory subsets.

Libraries were prepared through UMI-ligation and nested PCR. The beta constant-region primer consisted of an equimolar mixture of two oligonucleotides that together covered TRBC1 and TRBC2. A single-stranded oligonucleotide containing the SP2 primer and a 12-nucleotide UMI was joined to the 3' end of the cDNA by T4 RNA ligase 1. The ligated cDNA went through four rounds of PCR with nested alpha and beta constant-region primers together with the SP2 primer. Incubation of the ligation reaction lasted 20-24 hours at 16 degrees C. To avoid over-amplification, PCR2 was usually performed as a SYBR Green qPCR and halted once a predetermined threshold was reached. Agencourt AMPure XP magnetic beads were used for all purifications after the first. Library quantification was done by Qubit, followed by a TapeStation check on which the main peak was expected at around 650 bp. Sequencing of the pooled libraries was done on an Illumina MiSeq using v2 2x251 paired-end kits, which typically yielded roughly 0.85-2.3 million reads per sample. Each sample's library went into the pool at approximately 4 nM, and roughly 5-7.5% PhiX was added to help with cluster recognition. The published analysis was carried out like this. Using tag matching that tolerated one base-pair mismatch, Decombinator assigned V and J genes to FASTQ reads that had been processed by Demultiplexor. Collapsinator relied on UMIs to fix sequencing errors as well as frequency errors caused by PCR heterogeneity. CDR3Translator translated TCRs and extracted CDR3s from the conserved cysteine to the FGXG phenylalanine, flagging non-productive sequences. Gini, Shannon entropy and inverse Simpson indices were computed after subsampling the repertoires to the same number of UMI-defined TCRs. Clonotype abundance distributions were fitted to a power law by maximum likelihood within the linear range. On one naive CD8 sample, the pipeline and MIGEC gave similar UMI counts, unique TCR numbers and clonal distributions. Repertoires were searched for roughly 7,300 CMV-associated CDR3 sequences compiled from VDJdb and a published dataset. TCRdb reran the public reads through fastp at Q25 and MiXCR, keeping productive beta chains. CDR3 protein sequences are deduplicated, and each keeps its most common genes and DNA. None of the V and J calls come from the authors' own analysis; TCRdb made them. The sample table lists 37,000 or so distinct CDR3 sequences, approximately 12% of them with a count of one. The ten largest clones capture 20% to 25% of the sample.

The sequence came from a human donor in good health. Sequencing was performed on effector memory CD4+ T cells from blood. This sample's cell subset or site label indicates: effector memory, CD45RA- CD27-. Here the chain combines TRBV28 and TRBJ1-5; the D gene is possibly TRBD1, with 6 bases matching. The DNA reads as follows: TGTGCCAGCAGTTTGGCCGGGGGCAAGGATCAGCCCCAGCATTTT. This sequence encodes CASSLAGGKDQPQHF.